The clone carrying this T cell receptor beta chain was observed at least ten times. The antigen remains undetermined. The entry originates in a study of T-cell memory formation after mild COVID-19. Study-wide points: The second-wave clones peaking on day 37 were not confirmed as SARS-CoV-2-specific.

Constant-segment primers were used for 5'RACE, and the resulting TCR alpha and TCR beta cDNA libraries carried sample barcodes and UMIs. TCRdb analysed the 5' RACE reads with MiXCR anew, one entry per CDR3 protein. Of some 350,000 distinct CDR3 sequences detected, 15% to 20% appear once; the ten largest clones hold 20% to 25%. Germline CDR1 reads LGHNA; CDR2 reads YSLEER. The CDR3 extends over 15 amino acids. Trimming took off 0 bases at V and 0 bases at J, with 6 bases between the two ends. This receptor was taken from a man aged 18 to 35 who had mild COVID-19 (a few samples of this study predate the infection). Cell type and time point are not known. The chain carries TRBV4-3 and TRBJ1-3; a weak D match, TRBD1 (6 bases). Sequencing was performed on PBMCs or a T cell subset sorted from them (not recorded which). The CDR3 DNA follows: TGCGCCAGCAGCCAAGACAGGGGCTCTGGAAACACCATATATTTT. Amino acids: CASSQDRGSGNTIYF.